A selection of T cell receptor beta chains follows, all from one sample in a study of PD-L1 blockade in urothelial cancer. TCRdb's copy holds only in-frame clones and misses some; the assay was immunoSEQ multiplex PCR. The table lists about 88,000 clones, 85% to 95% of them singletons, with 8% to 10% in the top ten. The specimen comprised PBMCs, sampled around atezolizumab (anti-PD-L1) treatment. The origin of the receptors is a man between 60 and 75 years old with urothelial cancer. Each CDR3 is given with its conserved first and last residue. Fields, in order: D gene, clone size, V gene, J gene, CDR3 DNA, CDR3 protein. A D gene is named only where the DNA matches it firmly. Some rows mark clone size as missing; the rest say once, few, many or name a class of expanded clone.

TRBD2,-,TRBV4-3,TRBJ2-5,TGCGCCAGCAGCCAAGATCCAGCGGGGATAGAGACCCAGTACTTC,CASSQDPAGIETQYF
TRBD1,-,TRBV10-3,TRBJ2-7,TGTGCCATCAGTGACTACGGGACAGGGCAGACCTACGAGCAGTACTTC,CAISDYGTGQTYEQYF
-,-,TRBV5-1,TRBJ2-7,TGCGCCAGCAGCTTGGGCCTACTCTACGAGCAGTACTTC,CASSLGLLYEQYF
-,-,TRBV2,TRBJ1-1,TGTGCCAGCAGTGAACATCAGATACCTGAAGCTTTCTTT,CASSEHQIPEAFF
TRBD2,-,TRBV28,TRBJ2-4,TGTGCCAGCAGTTTCCAACCTCTAGCGGGAGGCGACATTCAGTACTTC,CASSFQPLAGGDIQYF
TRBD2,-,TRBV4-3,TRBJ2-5,TGCGCCAGCAGCCACGGGACTAGCGGGAGGGAGACCCAGTACTTC,CASSHGTSGRETQYF
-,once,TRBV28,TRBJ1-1,TGTGCCAGCAGGGGGACATCCGTGTTGAACACTGAAGCTTTCTTT,CASRGTSVLNTEAFF
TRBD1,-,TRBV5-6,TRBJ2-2,TGTGCCAGCAGCAGGCCAGGGGGTTCCGGGGAGCTGTTTTTT,CASSRPGGSGELFF
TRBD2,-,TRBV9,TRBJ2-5,TGTGCCAGCAGCGTGGGGAGCGGGGGGGCCACGGAGACCCAGTACTTC,CASSVGSGGATETQYF
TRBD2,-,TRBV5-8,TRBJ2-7,TGTGCCAGCAGCTTACTAGCGGTTAACTCCTACGAGCAGTACTTC,CASSLLAVNSYEQYF
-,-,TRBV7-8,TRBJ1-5,TGTGCCAGCAGCGCTTTCGGGGGTTATCAGCCCCAGCATTTT,CASSAFGGYQPQHF